The clone carrying this TCR beta chain was seen many times. Its antigen remains unknown. This entry is derived from a study of T-cell memory formation after mild COVID-19. Study-level findings and limits: Shrinking CD4+ clones were chiefly CM and EM; CD8+ ones were chiefly EMRA. While clones contracting from day 15 to 85 were balanced between CD4 and CD8, later expanders leaned CD4+.

TCRdb analysed the 5' RACE reads with MiXCR anew, one entry per CDR3 protein. The sample holds nearly 350,000 distinct CDR3 sequences, 10% to 15% seen once. CDR3 size: 20 residues. CDR1 and CDR2 from the germline V gene are SGDLS and YYNGEE. V lost 1 base and J lost 3; bases outside the gene matches: 17. The origin of this receptor is a young man who had mild COVID-19 (a few samples of this study predate the infection). Cell type and time point are not known. V and J are TRBV9 and TRBJ2-2; TRBD1 matches at 8 bases. The sample taken for sequencing was PBMCs or a T cell subset sorted from them (not recorded which). CDR3 bases: TGTGCCAGCAGCGTACCCCCCGGGACAGGCAACTCGGGGCACACCGGGGAGCTGTTTTTT. It yields the protein CASSVPPGTGNSGHTGELFF. Full variable domain (missing parts from reference TRBV9 and TRBJ2-2): DSGVTQTPKHLITATGQRVTLRCSPRSGDLSVYWYQQSLDQGLQFLIQYYNGEERAKGNILERFSAQQFPDLHSELNLSSLELGDSALYFCASSVPPGTGNSGHTGELFFGEGSRLTVL.